The clone carrying this TCR beta chain was counted only a few times. Germline values: CDR1 MNHEY, CDR2 SVGAGI. The V end lost 2 bases, the J end lost 3 bases, and 4 bases lay between the germline ends. The CDR3 extends over 13 amino acids. These data are taken from a study of cytomegalovirus exposure and HLA in healthy donors. PCR involved 60 Vbeta and 13 Jbeta primers. Only in-frame clones appear in the TCRdb table, and some are missing; sequencing was by immunoSEQ multiplex PCR. The sample has 65,000 to 90,000 clones, roughly four fifths seen once. The source is a man aged 18-30 years in good health and CMV-seronegative. The specimen sequenced was PBMCs. The V call is TRBV6-5, the J call TRBJ2-2; D gene ambiguous. In DNA form, the CDR3 reads TGTGCCAGCAGTTACAGAGACACCGGGGAGCTGTTTTTT. It specifies CASSYRDTGELFF.